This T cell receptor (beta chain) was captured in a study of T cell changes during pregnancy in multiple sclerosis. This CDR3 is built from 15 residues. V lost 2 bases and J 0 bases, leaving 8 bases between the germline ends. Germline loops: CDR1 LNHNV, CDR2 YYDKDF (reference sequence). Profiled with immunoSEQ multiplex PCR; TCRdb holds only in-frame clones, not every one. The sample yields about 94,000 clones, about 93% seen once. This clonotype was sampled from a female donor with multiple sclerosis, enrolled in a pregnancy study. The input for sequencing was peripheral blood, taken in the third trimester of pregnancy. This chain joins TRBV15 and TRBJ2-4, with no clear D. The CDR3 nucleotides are TGTGCCACCAGCAGACGTACTCTAGCCAAAAACATTCAGTACTTC. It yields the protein CATSRRTLAKNIQYF.